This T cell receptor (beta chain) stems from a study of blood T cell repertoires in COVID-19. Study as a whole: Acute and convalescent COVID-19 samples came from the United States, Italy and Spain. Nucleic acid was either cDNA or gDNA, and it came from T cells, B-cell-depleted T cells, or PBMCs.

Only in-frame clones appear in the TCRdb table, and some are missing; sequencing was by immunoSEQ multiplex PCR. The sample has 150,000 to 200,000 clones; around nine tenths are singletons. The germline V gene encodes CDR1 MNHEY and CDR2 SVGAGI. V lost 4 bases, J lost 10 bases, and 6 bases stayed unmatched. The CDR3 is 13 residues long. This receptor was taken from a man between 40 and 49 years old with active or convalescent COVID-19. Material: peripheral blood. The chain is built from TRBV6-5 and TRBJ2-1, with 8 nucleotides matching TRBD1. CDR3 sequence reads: CASSSHQGAEQFF. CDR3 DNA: TGTGCCAGCAGTTCCCACCAGGGGGCGGAGCAGTTCTTC.